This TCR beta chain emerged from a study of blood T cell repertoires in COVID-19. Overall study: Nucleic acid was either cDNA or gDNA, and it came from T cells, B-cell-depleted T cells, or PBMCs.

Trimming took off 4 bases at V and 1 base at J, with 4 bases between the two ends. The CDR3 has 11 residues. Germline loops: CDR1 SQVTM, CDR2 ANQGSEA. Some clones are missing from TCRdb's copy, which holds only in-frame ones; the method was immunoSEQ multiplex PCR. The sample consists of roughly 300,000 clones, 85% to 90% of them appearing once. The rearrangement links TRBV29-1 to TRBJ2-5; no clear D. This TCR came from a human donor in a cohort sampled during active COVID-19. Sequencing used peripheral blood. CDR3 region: CSVGPQETQYF. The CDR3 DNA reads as TGCAGCGTTGGGCCCCAAGAGACCCAGTACTTC.